This TCR beta chain originates from a study of blood T cell repertoires in COVID-19. V shed 2 bases and J 1 base; nucleotides not matched to a gene: 6. The CDR3 runs to 16 residues. Germline values: CDR1 SEHNR, CDR2 FQNEAQ (reference sequence). The authors' processing: The authors estimated nucleated cell counts from reference gene primer amplification. The assay was immunoSEQ multiplex PCR, and TCRdb's table has in-frame clones only and misses some. D and trimming come from the DNA, and the V and J calls and clone size come from that table. The sample shows about 190,000 clones, 88% of them seen only once.

The source material was peripheral blood. The TCR was taken from a human donor in a cohort sampled during active COVID-19. The chain is built from TRBV7-9 and TRBJ2-5; 8 nucleotides match TRBD2. The CDR3 reads CASSLSGGTFQETQYF. The CDR3 DNA reads as TGTGCCAGCAGCTTATCGGGGGGGACTTTCCAAGAGACCCAGTACTTC.